This is a list of T cell receptor beta chains from one sample in a study of TIL therapy for anti-PD-1-resistant metastatic lung cancer. Generated by immunoSEQ multiplex PCR, the TCRdb table keeps only in-frame clones and is missing some. The sample has tens of thousands of clones; roughly 85% are singletons. The sequencing here drew on blood, taken at baseline. The source is a woman between 30 and 79 years old with non-small cell lung cancer. Each CDR3 is given with its conserved first and last residue. A D gene is named only where the DNA matches it firmly. Expanded clones get a size class; other rows say once, few or many, or leave the size out.

J | V | D | size | CDR3 | DNA
TRBJ2-2 | TRBV2 | - | - | CASSTGQTNTGELFF | TGTGCCAGCAGTACCGGACAGACAAACACCGGGGAGCTGTTTTTT
TRBJ2-1 | TRBV2 | TRBD1 | - | CASSVGGQFPEQFF | TGTGCCAGCAGTGTAGGGGGCCAGTTCCCTGAGCAGTTCTTC
TRBJ2-5 | TRBV7-9 | TRBD2 | - | CASSLSGGALETQYF | TGTGCCAGCAGCTTAAGCGGGGGGGCATTAGAGACCCAGTACTTC
TRBJ2-3 | TRBV5-1 | TRBD2 | - | CASSLPEAGGTDTQYF | TGCGCCAGCAGCTTGCCGGAAGCGGGGGGCACAGATACGCAGTATTTT
TRBJ1-2 | TRBV4-2 | - | - | CASSRGVGGGGGYTF | TGTGCCAGCAGCCGCGGCGTGGGAGGGGGTGGTGGCTACACCTTC
TRBJ1-1 | TRBV7-2 | - | - | CASSLAQLTTTEAFF | TGTGCCAGCAGCTTAGCTCAATTGACAACCACTGAAGCTTTCTTT
TRBJ2-5 | TRBV5-1 | TRBD1 | - | CASSEGQGAWQETQYF | TGCGCCAGCAGCGAAGGACAGGGGGCATGGCAAGAGACCCAGTACTTC
TRBJ1-5 | TRBV7-9 | - | - | CASSLDPSNQPQHF | TGTGCCAGCAGCTTAGATCCCTCCAATCAGCCCCAGCATTTT
TRBJ2-7 | TRBV7-8 | - | - | CASSLAGTHHYEQYF | TGTGCCAGCAGCTTAGCCGGGACTCATCACTACGAGCAGTACTTC
TRBJ2-7 | TRBV27 | - | - | CASSLLRADAYEQYF | TGTGCCAGCAGTTTACTACGGGCGGACGCCTACGAGCAGTACTTC
TRBJ2-7 | TRBV7-9 | TRBD2 | - | CASSFPAGVSYEQYF | TGTGCCAGCAGCTTTCCAGCGGGGGTCTCCTACGAGCAGTACTTC
TRBJ2-5 | TRBV27 | - | - | CASSPGVAGTQYF | TGTGCCAGCAGTCCGGGGGTCGCAGGGACCCAGTACTTC
TRBJ2-7 | TRBV5-4 | TRBD2 | - | CASSLALAGSYEQYF | TGTGCCAGCAGCTTGGCACTAGCGGGCTCCTACGAGCAGTACTTC
TRBJ2-6 | TRBV7-2 | - | once | CASSLEISGANVLTF | TGTGCCAGCAGCTTAGAGATCTCTGGGGCCAACGTCCTGACTTTC
TRBJ2-1 | TRBV7-7 | - | - | CATGMGGINEQFF | TGTGCCACCGGGATGGGGGGTATAAATGAGCAGTTCTTC
TRBJ1-3 | TRBV5-4 | TRBD1 | few | CASSFLDRGLIRNTIYF | TGTGCCAGCAGCTTTCTCGACAGGGGGTTGATTAGAAACACCATATATTTT
TRBJ2-7 | TRBV19 | - | - | CASSPLANSYEQYF | TGTGCCAGTAGTCCTTTAGCGAATTCCTACGAGCAGTACTTC
TRBJ1-4 | TRBV4-2 | - | - | CASSLDGEKLFF | TGTGCCAGCAGCCTGGACGGTGAAAAACTGTTTTTT
TRBJ1-2 | TRBV5-5 | - | once | CASSLEPFNYGYTF | TGTGCCAGCAGCCTGGAACCTTTTAACTATGGCTACACCTTC
TRBJ1-4 | TRBV5-4 | - | - | CASSFGLPDGRDKLFF | TGTGCCAGCAGCTTTGGCCTTCCGGACGGGAGGGATAAACTGTTTTTT
TRBJ2-3 | TRBV2 | - | - | CASSGEQGFTDTQYF | TGTGCCAGCAGTGGGGAACAGGGCTTCACAGATACGCAGTATTTT
TRBJ1-2 | TRBV10-2 | - | - | CASSDEGGGLLNYGYTF | TGCGCCAGCAGTGATGAGGGTGGGGGACTTCTTAACTATGGCTACACCTTC
TRBJ2-2 | TRBV7-8 | TRBD2 | - | CASSRTSGVTGELFF | TGTGCCAGCAGCCGGACTAGCGGGGTGACCGGGGAGCTGTTTTTT
TRBJ1-2 | TRBV6-5 | - | - | CASRREANNYGYTF | TGTGCCAGCAGAAGGGAAGCAAATAACTATGGCTACACCTTC
TRBJ1-1 | TRBV6-1 | - | - | CASRWGTEAFF | TGTGCCAGCCGGTGGGGCACTGAAGCTTTCTTT
TRBJ2-1 | TRBV9 | TRBD2 | - | CASSVKREGPFNNEQFF | TGTGCCAGCAGCGTAAAGCGGGAGGGCCCATTTAATAATGAGCAGTTCTTC
TRBJ2-3 | TRBV6-1 | - | - | CASTGGGQTDTQYF | TGTGCCAGTACGGGAGGGGGCCAAACAGATACGCAGTATTTT
TRBJ1-2 | TRBV30 | - | - | CAWTPIRRQTANYGYTF | TGTGCCTGGACTCCCATTCGAAGACAGACCGCTAACTATGGCTACACCTTC
TRBJ2-4 | TRBV18 | - | - | CASSPPTGPGIQYF | TGTGCCAGCTCACCACCTACAGGGCCGGGCATTCAGTACTTC
TRBJ1-4 | TRBV11-2 | - | - | CASSGTGRNEKLFF | TGTGCCAGCAGCGGGACCGGACGAAATGAAAAACTGTTTTTT
TRBJ2-1 | TRBV29-1 | TRBD2 | - | CSGGFLAGGDNEQFF | TGCAGCGGGGGGTTTCTAGCGGGAGGCGACAATGAGCAGTTCTTC
TRBJ2-3 | TRBV9 | TRBD2 | - | CASSVGYSGGIDTQYF | TGTGCCAGCAGCGTAGGGTATAGCGGGGGGATAGATACGCAGTATTTT
TRBJ2-1 | TRBV7-8 | TRBD1 | - | CASRQGVNNEQFF | TGTGCCAGCCGACAGGGCGTAAACAATGAGCAGTTCTTC
TRBJ2-1 | TRBV27 | - | - | CASSLWGSYNEQFF | TGTGCCAGCAGTTTATGGGGCTCCTACAATGAGCAGTTCTTC
TRBJ1-2 | TRBV25-1 | - | - | CASSGPSNYGYTF | TGTGCCAGCAGTGGGCCCTCTAACTATGGCTACACCTTC
TRBJ2-7 | TRBV7-3 | - | - | CASSLDLDPYEQYF | TGTGCCAGCAGCTTAGACCTGGACCCCTACGAGCAGTACTTC
TRBJ1-4 | TRBV12-2 | - | - | CASRLGQGGINEKLFF | TGTGCAAGTCGCTTAGGACAGGGGGGGATTAATGAAAAACTGTTTTTT
TRBJ2-7 | TRBV2 | - | - | CASSASPYEQYF | TGTGCCAGCAGTGCTAGTCCCTACGAGCAGTACTTC
TRBJ1-2 | TRBV27 | - | few | CASRRGSSGYTF | TGTGCCAGCAGACGTGGCAGCAGTGGCTACACCTTC
TRBJ2-7 | TRBV27 | TRBD2 | - | CASSREGLLGEQYF | TGTGCCAGCTCACGGGAGGGCCTATTGGGCGAGCAGTACTTC
TRBJ2-2 | TRBV6-6 | - | - | CASSYRAGHTGELFF | TGTGCCAGCAGTTACAGGGCAGGGCACACCGGGGAGCTGTTTTTT
TRBJ1-5 | TRBV27 | - | - | CASSLSGSNQPQHF | TGTGCCAGCAGTTTATCTGGGAGCAATCAGCCCCAGCATTTT
TRBJ1-1 | TRBV10-3 | - | - | CAISEEGKLNTEAFF | TGTGCCATCAGTGAAGAGGGGAAACTAAACACTGAAGCTTTCTTT
TRBJ1-2 | TRBV4-3 | - | - | CASSQNEGGGYTF | TGCGCCAGCAGCCAAAACGAGGGCGGCGGCTACACCTTC
TRBJ2-5 | TRBV30 | - | few | CAWSARETQYF | TGTGCCTGGAGCGCGAGAGAGACCCAGTACTTC
TRBJ1-1 | TRBV7-9 | - | few | CASSLLDRPNTEAFF | TGTGCCAGCAGCTTACTGGACAGACCAAACACTGAAGCTTTCTTT
TRBJ2-5 | TRBV18 | TRBD1 | few | CASSPGTAQETQYF | TGTGCCAGCTCACCTGGGACAGCTCAAGAGACCCAGTACTTC
TRBJ2-2 | TRBV5-4 | - | few | CASSLSPGELFF | TGTGCCAGCAGCTTGTCCCCCGGGGAGCTGTTTTTT
TRBJ2-1 | TRBV28 | TRBD1 | - | CASRVQGVDEQFF | TGTGCCAGCAGGGTACAGGGGGTAGATGAGCAGTTCTTC
TRBJ1-3 | TRBV5-1 | - | - | CASSPRGAQGNTIYF | TGCGCCAGCAGCCCTCGGGGGGCACAAGGAAACACCATATATTTT
TRBJ2-7 | TRBV28 | TRBD1 | - | CASSLPFGQGVYEQYF | TGTGCCAGCAGTTTACCGTTTGGACAGGGAGTATACGAGCAGTACTTC
TRBJ2-7 | TRBV27 | TRBD2 | - | CASSLPGLAPAEQYF | TGTGCCAGCAGTCTCCCGGGACTAGCTCCGGCCGAGCAGTACTTC
TRBJ2-1 | TRBV10-1 | TRBD2 | - | CASSAGTSGNNEQFF | TGCGCCAGCAGTGCCGGGACTAGCGGGAACAATGAGCAGTTCTTC